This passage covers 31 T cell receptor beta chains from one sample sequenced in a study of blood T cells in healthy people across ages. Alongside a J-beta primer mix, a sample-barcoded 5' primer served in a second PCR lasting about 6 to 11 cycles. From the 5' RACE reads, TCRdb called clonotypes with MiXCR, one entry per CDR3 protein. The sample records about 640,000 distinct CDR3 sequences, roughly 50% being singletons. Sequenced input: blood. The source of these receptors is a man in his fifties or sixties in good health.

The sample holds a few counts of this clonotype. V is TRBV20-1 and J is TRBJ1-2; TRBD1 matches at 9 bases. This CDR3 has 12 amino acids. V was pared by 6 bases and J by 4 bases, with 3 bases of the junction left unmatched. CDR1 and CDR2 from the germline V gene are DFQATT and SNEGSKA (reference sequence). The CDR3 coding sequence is TGCAGTGCCCAGACAGGGGGCTATGGCTACACCTTC. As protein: CSAQTGGYGYTF.

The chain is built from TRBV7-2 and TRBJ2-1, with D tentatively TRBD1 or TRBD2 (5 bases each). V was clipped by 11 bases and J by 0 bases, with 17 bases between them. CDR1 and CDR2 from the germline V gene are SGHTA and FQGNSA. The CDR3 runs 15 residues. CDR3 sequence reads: CAVSGTSSSYNEQFF. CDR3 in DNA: TGTGCCGTATCCGGGACGTCGAGCTCCTACAATGAGCAGTTCTTC. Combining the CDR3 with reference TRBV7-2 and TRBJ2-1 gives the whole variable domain GAGVSQSPSNKVTEKGKDVELRCDPISGHTALYWYRQSLGQGLEFLIYFQGNSAPDKSGLPSDRFSAERTGGSVSTLTIQRTQQEDSAVYLCAVSGTSSSYNEQFFGPGTRLTVL.

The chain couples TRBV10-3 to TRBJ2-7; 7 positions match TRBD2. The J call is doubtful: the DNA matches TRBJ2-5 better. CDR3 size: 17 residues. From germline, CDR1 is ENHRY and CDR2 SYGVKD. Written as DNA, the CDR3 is TGTGCCATCAGTGAGTCCCGGGACTACGCCTCCAGGGAGACCCAGTACTTC. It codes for CAISESRDYASRETQYF.

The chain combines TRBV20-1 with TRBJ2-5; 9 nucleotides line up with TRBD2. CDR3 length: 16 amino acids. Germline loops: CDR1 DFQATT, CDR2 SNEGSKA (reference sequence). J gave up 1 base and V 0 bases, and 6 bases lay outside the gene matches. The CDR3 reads CSARDPAGGIQETQYF. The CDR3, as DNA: TGCAGTGCTAGAGATCCAGCGGGGGGAATCCAAGAGACCCAGTACTTC.

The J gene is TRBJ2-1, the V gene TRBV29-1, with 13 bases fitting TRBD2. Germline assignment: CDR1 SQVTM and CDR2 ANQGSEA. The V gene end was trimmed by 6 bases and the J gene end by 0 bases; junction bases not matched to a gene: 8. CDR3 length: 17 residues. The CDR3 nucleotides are TGCAGCGTCGCCGGGACTAGCGGGAAAAGCTCCTACAATGAGCAGTTCTTC. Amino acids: CSVAGTSGKSSYNEQFF.

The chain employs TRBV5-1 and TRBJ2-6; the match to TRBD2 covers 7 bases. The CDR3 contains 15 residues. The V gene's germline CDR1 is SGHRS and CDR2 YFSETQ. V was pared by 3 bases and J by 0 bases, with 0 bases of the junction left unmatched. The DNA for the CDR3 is TGCGCCAGCAGCTCTAGCGGCTCTGGGGCCAACGTCCTGACTTTC. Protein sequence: CASSSSGSGANVLTF.

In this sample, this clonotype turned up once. The CDR3, as DNA: TGTGCCAGCAGTATAGCGGGGACCTCCTCTGGGGCCAACGTCCTGACTTTC. Its translation is CASSIAGTSSGANVLTF. The J gene is TRBJ2-6, the V gene TRBV5-5; TRBD2 matches 8 bases. Germline V gene data show CDR1 as SGHKS and CDR2 as YYEKEE (reference sequence). J lost 0 bases, V lost 5 bases, and 7 bases had no gene match. The length of the CDR3 is 17 residues.

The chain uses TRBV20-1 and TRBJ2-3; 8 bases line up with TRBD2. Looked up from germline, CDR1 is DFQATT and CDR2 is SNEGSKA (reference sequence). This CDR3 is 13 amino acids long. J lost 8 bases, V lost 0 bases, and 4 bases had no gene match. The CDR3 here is CSAREAGGFTQYF. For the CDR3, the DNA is TGCAGTGCTAGAGAGGCGGGGGGTTTTACGCAGTATTTT.

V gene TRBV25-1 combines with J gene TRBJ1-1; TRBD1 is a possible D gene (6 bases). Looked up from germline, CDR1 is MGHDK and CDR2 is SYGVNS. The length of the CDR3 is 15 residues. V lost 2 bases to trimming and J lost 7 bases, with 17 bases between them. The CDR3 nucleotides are TGTGCCAGCAGTGAAACATCAGGTCCCAGGGGTGAAGCTTTCTTT. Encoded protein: CASSETSGPRGEAFF.

The CDR3 loop reads CSASNDGYANYGYTF. The CDR3 nucleotides are TGCAGTGCTAGTAACGACGGATATGCTAACTATGGCTACACCTTC. This chain uses TRBV20-1 with TRBJ1-2, with D unresolved. Germline assignment: CDR1 DFQATT and CDR2 SNEGSKA (reference sequence). V shed 3 bases and J shed 0 bases, with 14 bases lying between them. This CDR3 is built from 15 residues.

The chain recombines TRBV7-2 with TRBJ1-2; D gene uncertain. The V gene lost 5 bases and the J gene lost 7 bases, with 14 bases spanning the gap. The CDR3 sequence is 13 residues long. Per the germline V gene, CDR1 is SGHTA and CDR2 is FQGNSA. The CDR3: CASSPLVGSGYTF. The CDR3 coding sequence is TGTGCCAGCAGCCCCCTGGTGGGGTCTGGCTACACCTTC.

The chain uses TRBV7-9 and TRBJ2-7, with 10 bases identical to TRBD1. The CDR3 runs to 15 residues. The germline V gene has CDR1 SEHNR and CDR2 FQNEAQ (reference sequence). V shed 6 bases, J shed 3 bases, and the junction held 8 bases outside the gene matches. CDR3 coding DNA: TGTGCCAGCAGTTTCGGCGGGACAGGGGACTACGAGCAGTACTTC. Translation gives CASSFGGTGDYEQYF.

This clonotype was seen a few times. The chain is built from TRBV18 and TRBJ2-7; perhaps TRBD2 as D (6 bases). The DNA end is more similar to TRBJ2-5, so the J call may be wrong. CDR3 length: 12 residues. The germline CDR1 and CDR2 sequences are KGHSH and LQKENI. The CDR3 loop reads CASSPPEGTQYF. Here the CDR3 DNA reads TGTGCCAGCTCACCACCGGAGGGGACCCAGTACTTC.

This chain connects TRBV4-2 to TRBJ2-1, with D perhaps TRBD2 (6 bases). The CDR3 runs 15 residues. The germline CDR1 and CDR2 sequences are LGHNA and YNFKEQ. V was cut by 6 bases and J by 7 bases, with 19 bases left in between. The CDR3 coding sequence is TGTGCCAGCAGGAAGTCCCCGCGGGACGATAATGAGCAGTTCTTC. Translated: CASRKSPRDDNEQFF.

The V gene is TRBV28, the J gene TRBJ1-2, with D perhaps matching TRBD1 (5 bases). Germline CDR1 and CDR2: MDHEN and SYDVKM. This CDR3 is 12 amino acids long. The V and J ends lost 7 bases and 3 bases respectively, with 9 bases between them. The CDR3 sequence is CASKRGDYGYTF. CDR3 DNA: TGTGCCAGCAAGCGGGGGGACTATGGCTACACCTTC.

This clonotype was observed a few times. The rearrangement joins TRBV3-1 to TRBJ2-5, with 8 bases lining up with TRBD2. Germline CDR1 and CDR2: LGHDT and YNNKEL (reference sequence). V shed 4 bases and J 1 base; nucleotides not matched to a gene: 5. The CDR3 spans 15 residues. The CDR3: CASSRGSGAQETQYF. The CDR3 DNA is TGTGCCAGCAGCCGAGGTAGCGGGGCCCAAGAGACCCAGTACTTC.

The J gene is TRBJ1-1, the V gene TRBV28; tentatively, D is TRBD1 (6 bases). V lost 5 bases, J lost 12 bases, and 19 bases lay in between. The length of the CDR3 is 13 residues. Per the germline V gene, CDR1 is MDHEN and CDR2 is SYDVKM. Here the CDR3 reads CASSPLSGAITFF. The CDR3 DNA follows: TGTGCCAGCAGTCCCCTCTCGGGGGCAATAACTTTCTTT.

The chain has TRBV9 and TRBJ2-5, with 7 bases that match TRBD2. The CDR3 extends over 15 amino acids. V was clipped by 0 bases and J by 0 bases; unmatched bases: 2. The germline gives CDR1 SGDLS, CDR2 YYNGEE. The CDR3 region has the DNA TGTGCCAGCAGCGTAGCGGGGGGAAACCAAGAGACCCAGTACTTC. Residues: CASSVAGGNQETQYF.

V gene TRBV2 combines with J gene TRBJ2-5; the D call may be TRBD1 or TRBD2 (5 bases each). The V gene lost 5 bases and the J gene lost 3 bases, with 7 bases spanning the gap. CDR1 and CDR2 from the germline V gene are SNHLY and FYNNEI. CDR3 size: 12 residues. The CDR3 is CASSWGKETQYF. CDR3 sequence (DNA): TGTGCCAGCAGTTGGGGGAAAGAGACCCAGTACTTC. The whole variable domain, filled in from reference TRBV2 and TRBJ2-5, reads EPEVTQTPSHQVTQMGQEVILRCVPISNHLYFYWYRQILGQKVEFLVSFYNNEISEKSEIFDDQFSVERPDGSNFTLKIRSTKLEDSAMYFCASSWGKETQYFGPGTRLLVL.

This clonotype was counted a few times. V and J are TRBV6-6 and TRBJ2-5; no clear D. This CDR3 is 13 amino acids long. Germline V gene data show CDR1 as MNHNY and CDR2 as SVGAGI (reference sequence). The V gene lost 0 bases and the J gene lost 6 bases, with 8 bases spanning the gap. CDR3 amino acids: CASSYSVSQTQYF. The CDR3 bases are TGTGCCAGCAGTTACTCGGTCTCCCAGACCCAGTACTTC.

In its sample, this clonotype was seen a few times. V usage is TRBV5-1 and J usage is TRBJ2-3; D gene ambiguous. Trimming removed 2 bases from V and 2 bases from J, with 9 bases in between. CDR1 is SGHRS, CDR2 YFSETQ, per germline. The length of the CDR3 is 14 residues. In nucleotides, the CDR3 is TGCGCCAGCAGCTTTGGGTCCGACACAGATACGCAGTATTTT. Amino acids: CASSFGSDTDTQYF.

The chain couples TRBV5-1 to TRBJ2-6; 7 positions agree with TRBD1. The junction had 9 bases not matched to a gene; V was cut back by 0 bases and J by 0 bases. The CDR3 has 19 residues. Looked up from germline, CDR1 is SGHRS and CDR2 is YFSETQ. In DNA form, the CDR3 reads TGCGCCAGCAGCTTGGTTAGGACAGGTGGTTACTCTGGGGCCAACGTCCTGACTTTC. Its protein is CASSLVRTGGYSGANVLTF.

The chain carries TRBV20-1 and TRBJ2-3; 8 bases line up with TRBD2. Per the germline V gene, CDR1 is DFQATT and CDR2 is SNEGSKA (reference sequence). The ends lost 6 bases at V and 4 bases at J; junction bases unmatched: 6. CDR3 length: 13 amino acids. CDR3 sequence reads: CSAHSGEADTQYF. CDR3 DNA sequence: TGCAGTGCCCATAGCGGGGAGGCAGATACGCAGTATTTT.

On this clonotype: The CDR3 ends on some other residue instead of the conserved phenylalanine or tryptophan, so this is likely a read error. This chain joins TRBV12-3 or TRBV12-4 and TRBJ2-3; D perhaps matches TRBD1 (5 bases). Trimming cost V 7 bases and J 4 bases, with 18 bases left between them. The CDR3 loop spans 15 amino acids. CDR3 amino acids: CASKWTRVRSDTQYS. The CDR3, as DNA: TGTGCCAGCAAATGGACAAGGGTCAGGTCAGATACGCAGTATTCT.

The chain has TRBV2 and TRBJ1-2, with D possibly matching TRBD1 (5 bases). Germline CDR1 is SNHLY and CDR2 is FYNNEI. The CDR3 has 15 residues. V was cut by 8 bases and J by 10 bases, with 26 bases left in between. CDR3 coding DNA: TGTGCCAGCCCGAAGTGCCCAGGGACGGTGTGTGTCTACACCTTC. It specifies CASPKCPGTVCVYTF.

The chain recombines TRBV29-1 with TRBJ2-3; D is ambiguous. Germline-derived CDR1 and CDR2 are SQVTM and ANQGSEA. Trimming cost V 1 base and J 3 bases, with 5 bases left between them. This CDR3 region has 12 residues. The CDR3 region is CSVEVGTDTQYF. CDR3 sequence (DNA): TGCAGCGTTGAAGTGGGGACAGATACGCAGTATTTT.

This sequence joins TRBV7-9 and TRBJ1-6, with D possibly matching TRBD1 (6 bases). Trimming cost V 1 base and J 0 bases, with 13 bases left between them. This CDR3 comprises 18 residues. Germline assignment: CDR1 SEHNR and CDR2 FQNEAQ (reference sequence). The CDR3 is CASSLGQGQSSYNSPLHF. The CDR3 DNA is TGTGCCAGCAGCTTAGGCCAAGGACAGAGCTCCTATAATTCACCCCTCCACTTT. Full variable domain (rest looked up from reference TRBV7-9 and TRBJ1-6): DTGVSQNPRHKITKRGQNVTFRCDPISEHNRLYWYRQTLGQGPEFLTYFQNEAQLEKSRLLSDRFSAERPKGSFSTLEIQRTEQGDSAMYLCASSLGQGQSSYNSPLHFGNGTRLTVT.

Written as DNA, the CDR3 is TGCAGCGTTGAAGGGTGGGACAGGGTGAATGAGCAGTTCTTC. Protein sequence: CSVEGWDRVNEQFF. The V gene is TRBV29-1, the J gene TRBJ2-1, with TRBD1 matching 9 bases. CDR1 and CDR2 from the germline V gene are SQVTM and ANQGSEA. The CDR3 runs 14 residues. Trimming took 1 base from V and 7 from J; bases not matched to a gene: 5.

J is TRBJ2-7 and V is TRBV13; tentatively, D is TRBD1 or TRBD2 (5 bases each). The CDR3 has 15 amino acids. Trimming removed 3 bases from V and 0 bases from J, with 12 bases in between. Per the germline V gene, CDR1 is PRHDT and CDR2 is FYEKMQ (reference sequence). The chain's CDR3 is CASSFGTASSYEQYF. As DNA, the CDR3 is TGTGCCAGCAGCTTCGGGACCGCGAGCTCCTACGAGCAGTACTTC.

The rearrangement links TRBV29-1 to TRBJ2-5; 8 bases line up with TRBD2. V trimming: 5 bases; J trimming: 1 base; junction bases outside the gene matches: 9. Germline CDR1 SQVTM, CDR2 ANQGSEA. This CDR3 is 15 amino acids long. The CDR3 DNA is TGCAGCGTTCGTCGGGGGGGCCCCCTCCAAGAGACCCAGTACTTC. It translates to CSVRRGGPLQETQYF.

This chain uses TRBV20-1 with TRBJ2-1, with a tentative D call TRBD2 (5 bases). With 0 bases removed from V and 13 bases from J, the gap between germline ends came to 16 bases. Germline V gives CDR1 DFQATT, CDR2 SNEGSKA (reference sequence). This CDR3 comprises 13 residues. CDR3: CSARDTLAETQFF. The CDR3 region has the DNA TGCAGTGCTAGAGATACCCTAGCAGAGACCCAGTTCTTC.